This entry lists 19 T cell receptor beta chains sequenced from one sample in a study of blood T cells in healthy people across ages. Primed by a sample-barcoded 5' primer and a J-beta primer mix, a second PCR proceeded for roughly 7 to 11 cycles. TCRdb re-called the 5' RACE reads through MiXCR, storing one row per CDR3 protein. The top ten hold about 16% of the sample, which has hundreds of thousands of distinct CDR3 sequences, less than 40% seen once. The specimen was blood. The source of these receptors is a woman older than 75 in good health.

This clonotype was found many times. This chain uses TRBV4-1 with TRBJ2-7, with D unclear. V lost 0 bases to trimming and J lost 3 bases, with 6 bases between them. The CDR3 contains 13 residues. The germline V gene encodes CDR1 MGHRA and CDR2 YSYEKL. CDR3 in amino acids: CASSQDRGYEQYF. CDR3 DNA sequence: TGCGCCAGCAGCCAAGATCGCGGCTACGAGCAGTACTTC.

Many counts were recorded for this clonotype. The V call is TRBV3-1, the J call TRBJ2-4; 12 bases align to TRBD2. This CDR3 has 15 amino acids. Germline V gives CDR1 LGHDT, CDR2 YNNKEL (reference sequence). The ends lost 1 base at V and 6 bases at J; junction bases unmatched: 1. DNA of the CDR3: TGTGCCAGCAGCCAAGCTAGCGGGGGGGCAAACATTCAGTACTTC. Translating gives CASSQASGGANIQYF.

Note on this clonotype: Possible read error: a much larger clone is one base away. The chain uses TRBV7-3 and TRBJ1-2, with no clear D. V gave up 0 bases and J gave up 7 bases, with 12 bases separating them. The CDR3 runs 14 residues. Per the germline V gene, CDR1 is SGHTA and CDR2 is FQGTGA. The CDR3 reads CASSLTGFSGGYTF. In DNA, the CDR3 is TGTGCCAGCAGCTTAACCGGGTTCTCGGGTGGCTACACCTTC.

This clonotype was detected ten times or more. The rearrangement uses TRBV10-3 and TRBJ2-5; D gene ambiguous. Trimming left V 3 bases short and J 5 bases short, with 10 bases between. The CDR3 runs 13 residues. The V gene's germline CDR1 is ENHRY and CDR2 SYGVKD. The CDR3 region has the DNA TGTGCCATCAGTGACGGGCTCGGGGAGACCCAGTACTTC. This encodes CAISDGLGETQYF.

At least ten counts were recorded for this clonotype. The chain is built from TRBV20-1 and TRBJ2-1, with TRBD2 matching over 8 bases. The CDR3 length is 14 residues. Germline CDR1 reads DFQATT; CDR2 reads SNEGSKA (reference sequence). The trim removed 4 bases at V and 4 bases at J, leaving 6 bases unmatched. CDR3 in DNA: TGCAGTGCTACCCTCACGGGGGGGTACAATGAGCAGTTCTTC. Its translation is CSATLTGGYNEQFF.

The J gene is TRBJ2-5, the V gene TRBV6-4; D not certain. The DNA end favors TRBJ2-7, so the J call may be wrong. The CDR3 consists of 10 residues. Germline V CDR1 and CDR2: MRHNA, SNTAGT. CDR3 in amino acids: CASSPGEQYF. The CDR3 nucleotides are TGTGCCAGCAGCCCGGGCGAGCAGTACTTC.

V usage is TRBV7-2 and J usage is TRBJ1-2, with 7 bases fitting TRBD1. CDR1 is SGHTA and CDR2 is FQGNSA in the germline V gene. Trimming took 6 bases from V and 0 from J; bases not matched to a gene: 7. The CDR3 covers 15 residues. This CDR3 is CASSSQGRSNYGYTF. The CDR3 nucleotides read TGTGCCAGCAGTTCACAGGGGCGGTCTAACTATGGCTACACCTTC.

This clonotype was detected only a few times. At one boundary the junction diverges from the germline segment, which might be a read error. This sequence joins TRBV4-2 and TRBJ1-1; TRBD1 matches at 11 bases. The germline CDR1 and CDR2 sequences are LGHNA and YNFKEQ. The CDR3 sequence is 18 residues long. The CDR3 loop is CASRQGQGAGRGYTEAFF. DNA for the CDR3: TGTGCCAGCAGACAAGGACAGGGGGCAGGACGGGGGTACACTGAAGCTTTCTTT.

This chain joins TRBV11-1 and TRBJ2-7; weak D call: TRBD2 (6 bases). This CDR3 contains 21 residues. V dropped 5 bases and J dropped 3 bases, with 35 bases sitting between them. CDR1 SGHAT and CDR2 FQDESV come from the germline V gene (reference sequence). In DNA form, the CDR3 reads TGTGCCAGCAGCCGTAAAGTCGGACGGAAGGACTCGGTGGAGGGATACTACGAGCAGTACTTC. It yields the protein CASSRKVGRKDSVEGYYEQYF.

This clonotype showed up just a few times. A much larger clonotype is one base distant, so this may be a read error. CDR3 protein: CSVERGYGYTF. The CDR3 nucleotides are TGCAGCGTTGAGAGGGGCTATGGCTACACCTTC. The V call is TRBV29-1, the J call TRBJ1-2; maybe TRBD1 (5 bases). The germline gives CDR1 SQVTM, CDR2 ANQGSEA. The CDR3 spans 11 residues. The V gene lost 3 bases and the J gene lost 4 bases, with 6 bases spanning the gap.

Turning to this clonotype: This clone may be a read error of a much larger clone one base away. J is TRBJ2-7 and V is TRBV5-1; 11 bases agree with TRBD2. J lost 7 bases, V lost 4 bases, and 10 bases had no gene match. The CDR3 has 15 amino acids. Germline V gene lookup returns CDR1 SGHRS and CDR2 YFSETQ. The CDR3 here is CASSTGTSGRNEQYF. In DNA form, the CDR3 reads TGCGCCAGCAGCACCGGGACTAGCGGACGCAATGAGCAGTACTTC.

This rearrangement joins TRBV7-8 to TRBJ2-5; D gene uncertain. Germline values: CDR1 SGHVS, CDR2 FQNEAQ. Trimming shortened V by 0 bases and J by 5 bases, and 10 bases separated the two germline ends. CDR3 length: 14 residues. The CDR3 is CASSLAIYRETQYF. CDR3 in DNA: TGTGCCAGCAGCTTAGCGATTTACCGGGAGACCCAGTACTTC.

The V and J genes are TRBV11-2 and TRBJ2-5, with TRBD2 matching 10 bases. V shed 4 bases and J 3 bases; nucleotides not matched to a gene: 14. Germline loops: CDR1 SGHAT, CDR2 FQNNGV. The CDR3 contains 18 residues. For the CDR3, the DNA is TGTGCCAGCAGCTCCACCCTGATTAGCGGGGGGTACGAAGAGACCCAGTACTTC. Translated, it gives CASSSTLISGGYEETQYF.

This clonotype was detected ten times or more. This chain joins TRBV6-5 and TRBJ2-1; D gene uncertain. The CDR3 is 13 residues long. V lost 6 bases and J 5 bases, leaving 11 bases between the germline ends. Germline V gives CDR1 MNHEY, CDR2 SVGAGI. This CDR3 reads CASSPSPNNEQFF. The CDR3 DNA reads TGTGCCAGCAGCCCATCCCCCAACAATGAGCAGTTCTTC.

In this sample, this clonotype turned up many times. The CDR3 here is CASSQSYTIGPDTQYF. Written as DNA, the CDR3 is TGCGCCAGCAGCCAATCCTACACCATCGGACCTGATACGCAGTATTTT. The chain couples TRBV4-1 to TRBJ2-3; no reliable D call. CDR3 size: 16 residues. Germline V gene lookup returns CDR1 MGHRA and CDR2 YSYEKL. The V gene lost 2 bases and the J gene lost 6 bases, with 18 bases spanning the gap.

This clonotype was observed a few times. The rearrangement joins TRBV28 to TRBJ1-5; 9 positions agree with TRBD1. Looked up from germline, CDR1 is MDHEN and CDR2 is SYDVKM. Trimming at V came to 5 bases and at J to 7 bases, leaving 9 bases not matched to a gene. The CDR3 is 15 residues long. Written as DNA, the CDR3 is TGTGCCAGCAGTACGGGACAGGGCATGGGGCAGCCCCAGCATTTT. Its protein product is CASSTGQGMGQPQHF.

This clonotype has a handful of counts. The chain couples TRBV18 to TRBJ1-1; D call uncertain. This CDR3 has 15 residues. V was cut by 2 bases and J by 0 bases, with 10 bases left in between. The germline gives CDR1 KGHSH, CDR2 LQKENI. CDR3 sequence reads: CASSPTRLMNTEAFF. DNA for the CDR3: TGTGCCAGCTCACCAACCCGCCTCATGAACACTGAAGCTTTCTTT.

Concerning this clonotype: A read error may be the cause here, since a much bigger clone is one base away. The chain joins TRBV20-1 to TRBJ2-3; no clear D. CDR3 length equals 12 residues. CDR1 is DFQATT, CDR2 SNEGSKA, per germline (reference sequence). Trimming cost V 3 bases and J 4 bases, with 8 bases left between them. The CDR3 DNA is TGCAGTGCTAGGAGACCAGCAGATACGCAGTATTTT. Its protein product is CSARRPADTQYF.

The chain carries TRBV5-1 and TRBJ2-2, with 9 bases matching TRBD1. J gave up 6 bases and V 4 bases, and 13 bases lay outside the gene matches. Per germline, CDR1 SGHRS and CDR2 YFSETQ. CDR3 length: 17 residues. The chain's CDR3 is CASSTVPGQGSPGELFF. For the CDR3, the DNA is TGCGCCAGCAGCACAGTGCCGGGACAGGGTAGTCCCGGGGAGCTGTTTTTT.